Each of the 2 T cell receptor beta chains below was sequenced from the same sample in a study of cytomegalovirus exposure and HLA in healthy donors. The PCR made use of 60 Vbeta and 13 Jbeta primers. Measured with immunoSEQ multiplex PCR; TCRdb has only the in-frame clones, and not every one. This table holds some 150,000 clones, under 80% found once. The sequenced sample consisted of PBMCs. These receptors came from a man between 25 and 39 years old in good health and CMV-seronegative.

V usage is TRBV4-1 and J usage is TRBJ2-2; D remains unclear. V lost 0 bases to trimming and J lost 12 bases, with 14 bases between them. Germline assignment: CDR1 MGHRA and CDR2 YSYEKL. The CDR3 sequence is 14 residues long. CDR3 nucleotide sequence: TGCGCCAGCAGCCAAGATGGGCCAATCTGGAAGCTGTTTTTT. Its translation is CASSQDGPIWKLFF.

This clone has a handful of counts. A read error may account for a junction end that differs from germline. V and J are TRBV5-1 and TRBJ1-6; 9 positions agree with TRBD1. The CDR3 consists of 16 residues. Germline V CDR1 and CDR2: SGHRS, YFSETQ. The CDR3 is CASSLEGQGKNSPLNF. The CDR3 bases are TGCGCCAGCAGCTTGGAGGGACAGGGTAAGAATTCACCCCTCAACTTT.